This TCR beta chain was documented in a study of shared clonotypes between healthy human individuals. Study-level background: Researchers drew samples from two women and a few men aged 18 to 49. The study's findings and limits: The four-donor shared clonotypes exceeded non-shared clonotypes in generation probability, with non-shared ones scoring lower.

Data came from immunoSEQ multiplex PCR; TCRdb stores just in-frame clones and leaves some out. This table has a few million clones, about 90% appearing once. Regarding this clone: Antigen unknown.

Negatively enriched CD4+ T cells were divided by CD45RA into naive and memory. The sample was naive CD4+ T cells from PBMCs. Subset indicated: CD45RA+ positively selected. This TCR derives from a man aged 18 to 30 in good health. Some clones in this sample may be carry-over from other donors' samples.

The CDR3 sequence: CASSPHSGSGNTIYF. The CDR3 coding sequence is TGTGCCAGCAGTCCTCATTCAGGGAGTGGAAACACCATATATTTT. The rearrangement uses TRBV28 and TRBJ1-3; D perhaps matches TRBD1 (5 bases). The CDR3 sequence is 15 residues long. Trimming removed 5 bases from V and 3 bases from J, with 14 bases in between. CDR1 is MDHEN, CDR2 SYDVKM, per germline.